The present TCR beta chain was sequenced within a study of Graves' ophthalmopathy and Graves' hyperthyroidism (dated by TCRdb to the late 2010s). The study in broad terms: Peripheral blood was collected before any treatment was given, at the time of initial diagnosis. For independent validation, a separate cohort was made up of approximately 19 hyperthyroidism patients plus 17 patients who later progressed from hyperthyroidism to ophthalmopathy. To explore V-J signatures that distinguish ophthalmopathy from hyperthyroidism, a discovery set of roughly 98 patients was enrolled, made up of more than 40 with ophthalmopathy and 57 with stable hyperthyroidism. The 100 discovery patients were randomly split 7:3 into training and test sets. The study used signatures of the TCR beta repertoire to tell Graves' ophthalmopathy apart from Graves' hyperthyroidism and to predict which patients would progress to ophthalmopathy. T-cell repertoires of thyroid tissue and blood were compared in more than 5 hyperthyroidism patients. In total, over 130 blood samples were TCR-sequenced: some 40 ophthalmopathy, under 85 hyperthyroidism and about 17 hyperthyroidism-to-ophthalmopathy patients. Once sampling was done, hyperthyroidism patients were given methimazole at a starting dose of 30 mg daily, while ophthalmopathy patients were given high-dose intravenous methylprednisolone.

Stable hyperthyroidism was defined as no progression to ophthalmopathy within 18 months of follow-up. Patients with hyperthyroidism were aged 18 to 65 years, had been newly diagnosed, and had a disease duration of less than 2 months. Anyone with other autoimmune diseases, uncontrolled infections, pregnancy or lactation was excluded from the study. Clinical symptoms, serum thyroxine, TRAb, thyroid ultrasound and orbital computed tomography were used for diagnosis. Using Ficoll-Paque density gradient centrifugation, PBMCs were isolated from 9.5 to 10 ml of fresh peripheral blood. Trizol reagent was used to extract the total RNA, and its quality was then checked on an Agilent 2100 Bioanalyzer. V loses 4 bases, J loses 5 bases, and the germline ends lie 18 bases apart. The germline V gene supplies CDR1 MDHEN and CDR2 SYDVKM. The CDR3 has 15 amino acids, counting the end cysteine and phenylalanine. The DNA shown is the 45-base CDR3, in frame from base 1.

This clonotype was seen many times. The antigen it binds to is not known. Base-call qualities are not available, and no considerably larger clone is one nucleotide away. For repertoire sequencing, TCR beta CDR3 regions were amplified from RNA transcripts. A first-round RT-PCR used HTBI primers with the Qiagen OneStep RT-PCR kit, followed by a second-round multiplex PCR, size selection and purification. Libraries were sequenced on an Illumina HiSeq2000 using paired-end 100 bp reads. Under the source paper's analysis protocol: SOAPnuke was used to process the reads, throwing out any read that had adapters, had uncalled bases, had a mean Phred below 15, or lacked an exact constant-primer or identifier match. COPE v1.2.5 was used to merge the high-quality paired reads. Each unique nucleotide sequence was treated as a clonotype, and MiTCR v1.1 was used to align the clonotypes to the IMGT TRB V, D and J references. Analysis was restricted to V-J combinations with a frequency above 0.0001, which covered roughly 99% of repertoires. For each V-J combination, a TCR clonal expansion and chaos score was defined as F50 clonal expansion divided by the chaos observed in the TCRdist matrix. Welch's t-statistics and random forest were used to reduce the features to 13 V-J combinations, which were then used as input to a naive Bayes classifier. The similarity between thyroid and blood repertoires was quantified using the Morisita-Horn index. TCRdb trimmed the raw reads at Q25, called clones with MiXCR and kept productive beta chains. Rows with a matching CDR3 protein are joined into one entry that keeps the most common DNA and genes. Here the V and J calls rest on TCRdb's processing, not on the authors' analysis. Recorded for this sample are hundreds of thousands of distinct CDR3 sequences; 20% to 25% of them occurred a single time. Approximately 6.9% of the sample is taken by the ten largest.

Summary of the overall study and its limitations: No statistical method was used to predetermine the sample size, and group allocation was not hidden from the investigators. In validation, the model predicted ophthalmopathy progression with more than 55% sensitivity and approximately 78% specificity; some 13 predicted patients were CT-confirmed with GO in a median of about 7.1 months. In cross-validation, the 13-signature model distinguished ophthalmopathy from stable hyperthyroidism with just over 85% sensitivity and approximately 81% specificity, while in the test set the corresponding values were around 79% and 71%. Most expanded thyroid clonotypes with a frequency above 0.001 also appeared in blood, which suggests that blood repertoires may reflect the immune response in the thyroid.

The sequencing sample was made of peripheral blood. The chain couples TRBV28 to TRBJ2-7; a weak D assignment points to TRBD1 (6 bases agree). The receptor comes from a young woman with stable Graves' hyperthyroidism. Some clones in this sample may be carry-over from other donors' samples. Donor details come from another sample of the same person, matched by shared clones. The DNA sequence is given as TGTGCCAGCAGTTCCCGGGACACCCTCAGGGACGAGCAGTACTTC. This gives the protein CASSSRDTLRDEQYF.